Presented here are 14 T cell receptor beta chains from one specimen sequenced in a study of cytomegalovirus exposure and HLA in healthy donors (dated by TCRdb to the late 2010s). Receptors were amplified or captured by the immunoSEQ multiplex PCR assay. For the multiplex PCR, a mixture combining 60 forward primers for TCR Vbeta segments and 13 reverse primers for TCR Jbeta segments was used. As stored in TCRdb, this immuneACCESS dataset retains in-frame rearrangements with V and J assigned. A fraction of the clones does not appear; measured against another copy, unresolved V genes explain less than half of the discrepancy, and the remainder lacks a known reason. Here the sample has around 200,000 clones; 75% to 90% occur a single time. The ten most abundant clones make up roughly 1% of the sample. The sequenced material came from PBMCs. These receptors were collected from a woman between 18 and 29 years old in good health and CMV-seronegative.

The V gene is TRBV6-5, the J gene TRBJ2-1, with D possibly being TRBD2 (5 bases). Germline assignment: CDR1 MNHEY and CDR2 SVGAGI. The CDR3 has 12 residues. V shed 6 bases and J shed 10 bases, with 13 bases lying between them. CDR3 residues: CASRALGREQFF. Written as DNA, the CDR3 is TGTGCCAGCAGGGCACTAGGAAGGGAGCAGTTCTTC.

The V call is TRBV4-3, the J call TRBJ2-3; maybe TRBD2 (6 bases). The germline V gene encodes CDR1 LGHNA and CDR2 YSLEER. V was cut by 4 bases and J by 1 base, with 15 bases left in between. The CDR3 totals 16 residues. CDR3 bases: TGCGCCAGCAGCCCCGAGGGGCGGGAAGGCACAGATACGCAGTATTTT. Its protein product is CASSPEGREGTDTQYF.

The chain links TRBV7-2 to TRBJ2-1, with 10 bases aligning to TRBD2. CDR1 is SGHTA and CDR2 is FQGNSA in the germline V gene. The CDR3 totals 19 residues. V lost 5 bases to trimming and J lost 0 bases; unmatched junction nucleotides: 13. The CDR3 DNA follows: TGTGCCAGCAGCATCAAGCGGGGGGGCAGTCGTCACTCCTACAATGAGCAGTTCTTC. Translated, it gives CASSIKRGGSRHSYNEQFF.

This chain links TRBV5-8 with TRBJ2-5; a weak D match, TRBD2 (5 bases). V lost 4 bases, J lost 5 bases, and 12 bases lay in between. CDR1 and CDR2 from the germline V gene are SGHTS and YDEGEE. The CDR3 is made up of 13 amino acids. CDR3 protein: CASSRKRGETQYF. The DNA of the CDR3 is TGTGCCAGCAGCCGCAAACGAGGGGAGACCCAGTACTTC.

This clone showed up just once. The chain carries TRBV19 and TRBJ1-5, with TRBD1 matching 8 bases. J gave up 1 base and V 7 bases, and 6 bases lay outside the gene matches. The germline V gene has CDR1 LNHDA and CDR2 SQIVND (reference sequence). This CDR3 contains 15 residues. The CDR3 DNA sequence: TGTGCCAGTACCGTAGGACAGGGAAGCAATCAGCCCCAGCATTTT. As protein: CASTVGQGSNQPQHF.

The chain joins TRBV5-1 to TRBJ2-7, with a weak D call TRBD2 (6 bases). This CDR3 spans 20 amino acids. The germline V gene encodes CDR1 SGHRS and CDR2 YFSETQ. The V and J ends lost 1 base and 2 bases respectively, with 28 bases between them. The DNA for the CDR3 is TGCGCCAGCAGCTTGTTCATCCCTGGGGCCGGGGGACGAAGGACCTACGAGCAGTACTTC. Its translation is CASSLFIPGAGGRRTYEQYF.

This clone was counted only a few times. The V gene is TRBV20-1, the J gene TRBJ1-2; D ambiguous. Germline CDR1 reads DFQATT; CDR2 reads SNEGSKA (reference sequence). The CDR3 is 9 residues long. Trimming pared 8 bases from V and 6 bases from J, leaving 7 bases between. CDR3 sequence reads: CSIINGYTF. The DNA of the CDR3 is TGCAGTATTATTAATGGCTACACCTTC.

The chain couples TRBV10-3 to TRBJ2-7; possibly TRBD1 for D (5 bases). The CDR3 sequence is 14 residues long. V dropped 8 bases and J dropped 7 bases, with 21 bases sitting between them. The germline CDR1 and CDR2 sequences are ENHRY and SYGVKD. In DNA form, the CDR3 reads TGTGCCATCTCGCGAGGATTCCAGGGCGAGGAGCAGTACTTC. This translates into CAISRGFQGEEQYF.

The chain is built from TRBV21-1 and TRBJ2-1; the D call TRBD2 from the table was never checked on the DNA. TRBV21-1 is labeled a pseudogene. The CDR3 loop spans 18 amino acids. The CDR3 sequence: CASSKDSTSGGGPDEQFF. The CDR3 bases are TGTGCCAGCAGCAAGGACTCTACTAGCGGGGGGGGTCCTGATGAGCAGTTCTTC.

The V gene is TRBV27, the J gene TRBJ1-4; TRBD1 matches 7 bases. The CDR3 spans 17 residues. The germline gives CDR1 MNHEY, CDR2 SMNVEV (reference sequence). Losses at the gene ends were 6 bases for V and 0 bases for J; bases not matched to a gene: 10. CDR3 region: CASRTFTGVATNEKLFF. The CDR3 region has the DNA TGTGCCAGCAGAACCTTTACAGGGGTGGCAACTAATGAAAAACTGTTTTTT.

The chain employs TRBV11-2 and TRBJ1-2, with 8 positions matching TRBD1. Trimming removed 4 bases from V and 8 bases from J; junction bases left unmatched: 15. The germline V gene encodes CDR1 SGHAT and CDR2 FQNNGV. The CDR3 consists of 16 residues. The CDR3 DNA sequence: TGTGCCAGCAGCTCCATTCCTAGGTTCCGGGACAGGGGCTACACCTTC. Its translation: CASSSIPRFRDRGYTF.

This chain links TRBV6-5 with TRBJ1-2; tentative D call: TRBD1 (6 bases). The CDR3 is 15 residues long. Trimming removed 6 bases at V and 6 bases at J, with 20 bases between. Germline assignment: CDR1 MNHEY and CDR2 SVGAGI. The CDR3 is CASSPAGGGPDGYTF. The CDR3 DNA sequence: TGTGCCAGCAGCCCGGCGGGGGGGGGCCCGGATGGCTACACCTTC.

In this sample, this clone turned up a few times. V is TRBV5-1 and J is TRBJ2-7; D perhaps matches TRBD2 (6 bases). The ends were cut back, 7 bases at V and 2 bases at J, with 22 bases in the middle. The germline V gene has CDR1 SGHRS and CDR2 YFSETQ. The CDR3 contains 16 residues. CDR3 region: CASSYAPGTGAYEQYF. In nucleotides, the CDR3 is TGCGCCAGCTCCTACGCCCCAGGGACGGGGGCCTACGAGCAGTACTTC.

This clone came up a few times. The chain couples TRBV4-2 to TRBJ2-7; D perhaps matches TRBD2 (7 bases). Trimming took off 1 base at V and 4 bases at J, with 26 bases between the two ends. Germline V gene lookup returns CDR1 LGHNA and CDR2 YNFKEQ. The CDR3 is 19 residues long. CDR3 in amino acids: CASSQGSWSWGGPRYEQYF. In DNA, the CDR3 is TGTGCCAGCAGCCAAGGTTCTTGGAGTTGGGGGGGGCCTAGATACGAGCAGTACTTC.